Each of the 9 T cell receptor beta chains below was sequenced from the same sample in a study of early T cells in non-severe SARS-CoV-2 infection. TCRdb reprocessed the 5' RACE reads with MiXCR, giving one entry per CDR3 protein. The table records tens of thousands of distinct CDR3 sequences, around 13% of them present only once. The sequenced sample was whole blood. Receptors were obtained from an adult who was a healthcare worker with PCR-confirmed SARS-CoV-2 infection or an uninfected control (not recorded which).

This clonotype was counted a few times. V and J are TRBV7-2 and TRBJ2-7; 9 bases are a match to TRBD2. The CDR3 length is 16 residues. Germline CDR1 is SGHTA and CDR2 is FQGNSA. Trimming removed 5 bases from V and 4 bases from J; junction bases left unmatched: 12. CDR3 amino acids: CASSAQVGGGVYEQYF. The CDR3 nucleotides are TGTGCCAGCAGCGCGCAGGTCGGCGGGGGGGTTTACGAGCAGTACTTC.

By its share, this clonotype is large (0.1 to 1%). J is TRBJ1-1 and V is TRBV6-5; 7 bases fit TRBD1. The CDR3 has 12 amino acids. V gave up 5 bases and J gave up 8 bases; unmatched junction bases: 5. The germline V gene encodes CDR1 MNHEY and CDR2 SVGAGI. CDR3 sequence: CASSEQGLEAFF. DNA for the CDR3: TGTGCCAGCAGTGAACAGGGGCTAGAAGCTTTCTTT.

This clonotype showed up many times. The chain links TRBV19 to TRBJ2-7; D possibly matches TRBD1 or TRBD2 (6 bases each). The CDR3 length is 12 residues. Germline CDR1 and CDR2: LNHDA and SQIVND (reference sequence). Trimming removed 6 bases from V and 6 bases from J, with 12 bases in between. CDR3 DNA sequence: TGTGCCAGTAGCCTCGGAGGGGGCGAGCAGTACTTC. Its translation is CASSLGGGEQYF.

There are many counts of this clonotype. The CDR3 is CASIHRSGTEAFF. For the CDR3, the DNA is TGCGCCAGCATCCACAGATCTGGCACTGAAGCTTTCTTT. J is TRBJ1-1 and V is TRBV10-2; D unclear. With 7 bases removed from V and 4 bases from J, the gap between germline ends came to 13 bases. The CDR3 runs 13 residues. CDR1 is WSHSY and CDR2 is SAAADI in the germline V gene.

This clonotype was counted a few times. The chain carries TRBV25-1 and TRBJ2-7; 7 positions match TRBD2. Germline CDR1 reads MGHDK; CDR2 reads SYGVNS. This CDR3 is built from 11 residues. After removal of 6 bases from V and 5 bases from J, the junction contained 1 base not matched to a gene. CDR3 region: CASRRGDEQYF. For the CDR3, the DNA is TGTGCCAGCAGACGGGGGGACGAGCAGTACTTC.

This clonotype was seen more than once but under ten times. The CDR3 protein is CASSIGRSTDTQYF. The CDR3 DNA is TGTGCCAGCTCGATAGGGCGGAGCACAGATACGCAGTATTTT. The chain carries TRBV14 and TRBJ2-3; D is ambiguous. The CDR3 covers 14 residues. Trimming removed 8 bases from V and 0 bases from J, with 12 bases in between. The V gene's germline CDR1 is SGHDN and CDR2 FVKESK.

The table lists this clonotype with a few counts. This chain uses TRBV5-1 with TRBJ2-3; no clear D gene. The V and J ends lost 0 bases and 2 bases respectively, with 13 bases between them. The CDR3 is made up of 16 amino acids. The germline CDR1 and CDR2 sequences are SGHRS and YFSETQ. CDR3 sequence (DNA): TGCGCCAGCAGCTTGGATGTGAGCCCCGTCACAGATACGCAGTATTTT. Translation: CASSLDVSPVTDTQYF.

There are a few counts of this clonotype. The rearrangement joins TRBV5-1 to TRBJ2-1; 10 bases align to TRBD1. The CDR3 has 15 residues. The germline CDR1 and CDR2 sequences are SGHRS and YFSETQ. The V and J ends lost 4 bases and 8 bases, in that order; junction bases with no gene match: 9. The CDR3 sequence: CASSPGTGAPDEQFF. CDR3 nucleotide sequence: TGCGCCAGCAGCCCCGGGACAGGGGCTCCCGATGAGCAGTTCTTC.

The V and J genes are TRBV14 and TRBJ2-1; the match to TRBD2 covers 8 bases. J lost 6 bases, V lost 4 bases, and 11 bases had no gene match. Germline CDR1 SGHDN, CDR2 FVKESK. The CDR3 sequence is 16 residues long. The CDR3 nucleotides are TGTGCCAGCAGCCCCGGGGGGGGCGCAAGATCCAATGAGCAGTTCTTC. It codes for CASSPGGGARSNEQFF.